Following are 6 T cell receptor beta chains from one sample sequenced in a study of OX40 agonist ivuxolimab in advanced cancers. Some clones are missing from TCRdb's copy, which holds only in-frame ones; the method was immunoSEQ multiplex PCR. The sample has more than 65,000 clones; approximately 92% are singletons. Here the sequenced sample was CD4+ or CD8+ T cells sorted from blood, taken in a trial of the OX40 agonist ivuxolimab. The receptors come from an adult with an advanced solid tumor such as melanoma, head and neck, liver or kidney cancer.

The CDR3 DNA is TGTGCCAGCAGTGAAATGGGGGGGTACTACAATGAGCAGTTCTTC. Its translation: CASSEMGGYYNEQFF. The rearrangement uses TRBV6-1 and TRBJ2-1, with 7 bases identical to TRBD2. Germline CDR1 reads MNHNS; CDR2 reads SASEGT. After removal of 2 bases from V and 3 bases from J, the junction contained 4 bases not matched to a gene. CDR3 size: 15 residues.

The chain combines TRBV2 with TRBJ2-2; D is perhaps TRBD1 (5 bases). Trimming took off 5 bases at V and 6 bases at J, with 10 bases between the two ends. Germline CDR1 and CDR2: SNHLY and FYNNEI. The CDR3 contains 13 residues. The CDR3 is CASSRTWAGELFF. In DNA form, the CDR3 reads TGTGCCAGCAGTAGGACATGGGCCGGGGAGCTGTTTTTT.

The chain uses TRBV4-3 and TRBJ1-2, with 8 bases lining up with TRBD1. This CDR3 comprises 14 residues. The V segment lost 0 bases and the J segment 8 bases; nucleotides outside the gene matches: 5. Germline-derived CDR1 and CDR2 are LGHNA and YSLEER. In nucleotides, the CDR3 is TGCGCCAGCAGCCAAGACAGGGGGCATCGGGGCTACACCTTC. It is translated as CASSQDRGHRGYTF.

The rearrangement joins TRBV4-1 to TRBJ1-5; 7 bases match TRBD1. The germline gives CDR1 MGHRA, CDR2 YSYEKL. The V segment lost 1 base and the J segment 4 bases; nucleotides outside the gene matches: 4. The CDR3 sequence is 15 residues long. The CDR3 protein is CASSQGRQGNQPQHF. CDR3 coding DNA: TGCGCCAGCAGCCAAGGACGACAGGGAAATCAGCCCCAGCATTTT.

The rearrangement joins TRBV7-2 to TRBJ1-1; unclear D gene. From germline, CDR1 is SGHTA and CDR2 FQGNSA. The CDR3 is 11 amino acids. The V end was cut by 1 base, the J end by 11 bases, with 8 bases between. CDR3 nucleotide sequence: TGTGCCAGCAGCTTAGGGTCTTCGGCTTTCTTT. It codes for CASSLGSSAFF.

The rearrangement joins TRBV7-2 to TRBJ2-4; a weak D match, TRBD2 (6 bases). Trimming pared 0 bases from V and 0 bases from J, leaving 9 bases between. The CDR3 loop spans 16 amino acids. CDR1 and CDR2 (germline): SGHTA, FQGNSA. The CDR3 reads CASSLAGGTAKNIQYF. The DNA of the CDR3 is TGTGCCAGCAGCTTAGCGGGGGGAACAGCCAAAAACATTCAGTACTTC. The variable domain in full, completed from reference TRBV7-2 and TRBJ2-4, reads GAGVSQSPSNKVTEKGKDVELRCDPISGHTALYWYRQSLGQGLEFLIYFQGNSAPDKSGLPSDRFSAERTGGSVSTLTIQRTQQEDSAVYLCASSLAGGTAKNIQYFGAGTRLSVL.